These 24 T cell receptor beta chains came from one sample sequenced in a study of blood T cell repertoires in COVID-19. This table comes from immunoSEQ multiplex PCR, and its TCRdb copy is limited to in-frame clones, with some not included. The table shows 240,000 or so clones, with 75% to 90% occurring only once. The sample comprised peripheral blood. All receptors come from a woman aged 60 to 75 with active or convalescent COVID-19.

This clone was observed a handful of times. J is TRBJ2-5 and V is TRBV4-1; D is ambiguous. Trimming removed 2 bases at V and 5 bases at J, with 9 bases between. CDR3 length: 13 amino acids. CDR1 and CDR2 from the germline V gene are MGHRA and YSYEKL. This CDR3 is CASSQQLLETQYF. The CDR3 coding sequence is TGCGCCAGCAGCCAACAACTTTTGGAGACCCAGTACTTC.

For this clone: This CDR3 is also generated by other DNA sequences in the sample. The V and J genes are TRBV5-1 and TRBJ1-1, with no clear D. CDR1 is SGHRS, CDR2 YFSETQ, per germline. V was pared by 7 bases and J by 1 base, with 11 bases between. This CDR3 region has 13 residues. Written as DNA, the CDR3 is TGCGCCAGCTTGGGTCCGGGGAACACTGAAGCTTTCTTT. This sequence encodes CASLGPGNTEAFF.

The genes are TRBV5-4 and TRBJ2-1, with 9 nucleotides matching TRBD2. Germline loops: CDR1 SGHNT, CDR2 YYREEE (reference sequence). After removal of 4 bases from V and 0 bases from J, the junction contained 8 bases not matched to a gene. The CDR3 loop spans 17 amino acids. The CDR3 is CASSPQAGGSSYNEQFF. DNA of the CDR3: TGTGCCAGCAGCCCCCAAGCGGGGGGCAGCTCCTACAATGAGCAGTTCTTC.

The gene calls are TRBV11-3 and TRBJ1-5, with a possible D match to TRBD1 (5 bases). CDR3 length: 17 amino acids. Deletions cut 6 bases from V and 3 bases from J, with 21 bases between. The germline V gene encodes CDR1 SGHNT and CDR2 YENEEA. This chain's CDR3 is CASRTIWGVLFNQPQHF. CDR3 nucleotides: TGTGCCAGCAGGACTATTTGGGGGGTTCTATTCAATCAGCCCCAGCATTTT.

The chain recombines TRBV30 with TRBJ1-1; TRBD1 aligns across 8 bases. The CDR3 is 13 residues long. Trimming took 5 bases from V and 0 from J; bases not matched to a gene: 2. Germline CDR1 is GTSNPN and CDR2 is SVGIG (reference sequence). CDR3 sequence reads: CAWGTGLNTEAFF. DNA of the CDR3: TGTGCCTGGGGGACAGGCCTGAACACTGAAGCTTTCTTT.

V is TRBV19 and J is TRBJ1-2, with D tentatively TRBD1 (5 bases). Germline lookup yields CDR1 LNHDA and CDR2 SQIVND (reference sequence). This CDR3 comprises 15 residues. V was shortened by 3 bases and J by 4 bases, with 15 bases between the two germline ends. CDR3 sequence: CASSILGAGLYGYTF. In nucleotides, the CDR3 is TGTGCCAGTAGTATCCTTGGGGCAGGGCTCTATGGCTACACCTTC.

This chain joins TRBV7-2 and TRBJ2-7; TRBD2 agrees at 11 bases. The V gene end was trimmed by 5 bases and the J gene end by 7 bases; junction bases not matched to a gene: 7. Per germline, CDR1 SGHTA and CDR2 FQGNSA. The length of the CDR3 is 14 residues. CDR3 in DNA: TGTGCCAGCAGCCGTAGCGGGGGGGCGAGGGAGCAGTACTTC. The encoded protein is CASSRSGGAREQYF.

The rearrangement links TRBV7-9 to TRBJ2-5; D perhaps matches TRBD2 (5 bases). Trimming removed 5 bases from V and 5 bases from J, with 15 bases in between. CDR1 is SEHNR, CDR2 FQNEAQ, per germline (reference sequence). This CDR3 has 14 amino acids. This chain's CDR3 is CASSRNEGWETQYF. CDR3 in DNA: TGTGCCAGCAGCCGAAACGAGGGCTGGGAGACCCAGTACTTC.

The chain couples TRBV27 to TRBJ1-2, with D tentatively TRBD1 (5 bases). Trimming pared 3 bases from V and 6 bases from J, leaving 11 bases between. Germline V gives CDR1 MNHEY, CDR2 SMNVEV (reference sequence). This CDR3 comprises 13 residues. The CDR3 nucleotides are TGTGCCAGCAGTTTCGGGCAGACAGATGGCTACACCTTC. Translation gives CASSFGQTDGYTF.

The V gene is TRBV7-2, the J gene TRBJ2-4, with 8 bases identical to TRBD2. The length of the CDR3 is 16 residues. V lost 5 bases and J lost 4; bases outside the gene matches: 10. Germline V lookup: CDR1 SGHTA, CDR2 FQGNSA. In nucleotides, the CDR3 is TGTGCCAGCAGCACCGGACTAGCCCTGGGGAAAAACATTCAGTACTTC. Translation: CASSTGLALGKNIQYF.

The chain uses TRBV9 and TRBJ2-1, with 9 bases fitting TRBD2. This CDR3 comprises 15 residues. In germline, CDR1 is SGDLS, CDR2 YYNGEE. The V and J ends lost 6 bases and 4 bases, in that order; junction bases with no gene match: 8. This chain's CDR3 is CASTESGGPYNEQFF. In DNA, the CDR3 is TGTGCCAGCACGGAGAGCGGGGGGCCTTACAATGAGCAGTTCTTC. The full variable domain, in which reference TRBV9 and TRBJ2-1 provide the parts outside the CDR3, is DSGVTQTPKHLITATGQRVTLRCSPRSGDLSVYWYQQSLDQGLQFLIQYYNGEERAKGNILERFSAQQFPDLHSELNLSSLELGDSALYFCASTESGGPYNEQFFGPGTRLTVL.

The J gene is TRBJ1-1, the V gene TRBV27; 12 bases are shared with TRBD1. The CDR3 spans 14 residues. V shed 2 bases, J shed 7 bases, and the junction held 2 bases outside the gene matches. Germline V gene lookup returns CDR1 MNHEY and CDR2 SMNVEV (reference sequence). CDR3 residues: CASSLGTGGGEAFF. DNA of the CDR3: TGTGCCAGCAGTTTAGGGACAGGGGGCGGTGAAGCTTTCTTT.

CDR3 loop: CASSRQGETQYF. CDR3 nucleotide sequence: TGTGCCAGCAGCCGACAGGGTGAGACCCAGTACTTC. The chain is built from TRBV6-5 and TRBJ2-5; 7 bases map to TRBD1. The V segment lost 6 bases and the J segment 5 bases; nucleotides outside the gene matches: 3. CDR3 length: 12 amino acids. Germline CDR1 and CDR2: MNHEY and SVGAGI.

This clone was counted a few times. V usage is TRBV7-8 and J usage is TRBJ1-5, with 9 bases matching TRBD1. The CDR3 length is 16 residues. J gave up 0 bases and V 4 bases, and 4 bases lay outside the gene matches. Per germline, CDR1 SGHVS and CDR2 FQNEAQ. The CDR3 here is CASSSNRGLSNQPQHF. The CDR3, as DNA: TGTGCCAGCAGCTCAAACAGGGGGCTTAGCAATCAGCCCCAGCATTTT.

The rearrangement uses TRBV4-3 and TRBJ2-7; D remains unclear. Germline V lookup: CDR1 LGHNA, CDR2 YSLEER. This CDR3 has 13 residues. Trimming shortened V by 0 bases and J by 3 bases, and 6 bases separated the two germline ends. The CDR3 region has the DNA TGCGCCAGCAGCCAAGACCACTTCTACGAGCAGTACTTC. This encodes CASSQDHFYEQYF.

This clone was seen only a few times. V usage is TRBV9 and J usage is TRBJ1-1; D remains ambiguous. Trimming cost V 0 bases and J 0 bases, with 3 bases left between them. CDR3 length: 13 amino acids. Germline CDR1 reads SGDLS; CDR2 reads YYNGEE. The CDR3 here is CASSVAMNTEAFF. The CDR3 DNA is TGTGCCAGCAGCGTAGCAATGAACACTGAAGCTTTCTTT.

The chain joins TRBV11-2 to TRBJ2-2; D remains unclear. Germline values: CDR1 SGHAT, CDR2 FQNNGV. This CDR3 has 14 amino acids. Trimming pared 5 bases from V and 0 bases from J, leaving 7 bases between. In DNA, the CDR3 is TGTGCCAGCAGCCTTACTCCGAACACCGGGGAGCTGTTTTTT. Protein sequence: CASSLTPNTGELFF.

This sequence joins TRBV5-4 and TRBJ2-1; 9 nucleotides line up with TRBD2. Losses at the gene ends were 0 bases for V and 6 bases for J; bases not matched to a gene: 7. CDR1 is SGHNT and CDR2 is YYREEE in the germline V gene (reference sequence). CDR3 length: 16 residues. CDR3: CASSLVSGGFGNEQFF. In DNA, the CDR3 is TGTGCCAGCAGCTTGGTTAGCGGGGGTTTCGGCAATGAGCAGTTCTTC.

The chain carries TRBV7-9 and TRBJ1-6, with D hard to call. The CDR3 spans 14 residues. Germline V gives CDR1 SEHNR, CDR2 FQNEAQ (reference sequence). Deletions cut 3 bases from V and 7 bases from J, with 10 bases between. The CDR3 DNA is TGTGCCAGCAGCTTCCGGGAAGGGAATTCACCCCTCCACTTT. It specifies CASSFREGNSPLHF.

There are a few counts of this clone. The chain couples TRBV10-2 to TRBJ1-5; D is undetermined. This CDR3 has 14 residues. Germline CDR1 WSHSY, CDR2 SAAADI. V was trimmed by 9 bases and J by 0 bases, leaving 12 bases between them. The CDR3 region is CARLRFYSNQPQHF. The CDR3 DNA is TGCGCCAGACTCAGGTTCTATAGCAATCAGCCCCAGCATTTT.

V usage is TRBV7-9 and J usage is TRBJ1-5, with D possibly TRBD1 on 6 matching bases. The V and J ends lost 4 bases and 6 bases respectively, with 13 bases between them. The CDR3 spans 14 residues. The germline gives CDR1 SEHNR, CDR2 FQNEAQ (reference sequence). The CDR3 loop reads CASSSGGAAQPQHF. CDR3 DNA: TGTGCCAGCAGCTCTGGGGGGGCGGCTCAGCCCCAGCATTTT.

V gene TRBV6-1 combines with J gene TRBJ1-2; the D gene is possibly TRBD1 (5 bases). The CDR3 consists of 15 residues. Germline assignment: CDR1 MNHNS and CDR2 SASEGT. Between the trimmed V and J ends, which lost 2 bases and 7 bases, there was a span of 17 bases. The CDR3 reads CASSEPSYGQGGYTF. DNA for the CDR3: TGTGCCAGCAGTGAACCAAGTTACGGGCAGGGTGGCTACACCTTC.

This chain links TRBV19 with TRBJ1-1, with 10 nucleotides matching TRBD1. V shed 6 bases, J shed 1 base, and the junction held 5 bases outside the gene matches. The CDR3 sequence is 15 residues long. Germline CDR1 LNHDA, CDR2 SQIVND (reference sequence). The CDR3 spells CASRRQGAGNTEAFF. The CDR3 DNA sequence: TGTGCCAGTAGAAGACAGGGGGCGGGGAACACTGAAGCTTTCTTT.

In this sample, this clone turned up once. V gene TRBV7-9 combines with J gene TRBJ2-1, with 12 bases identical to TRBD2. CDR3 size: 17 residues. Germline CDR1 is SEHNR and CDR2 is FQNEAQ (reference sequence). V trimming: 5 bases; J trimming: 4 bases; junction bases outside the gene matches: 9. CDR3: CASSPASGGALYNEQFF. CDR3 bases: TGTGCCAGCAGCCCCGCTAGCGGGGGGGCCTTGTACAATGAGCAGTTCTTC.